This TCR beta chain is from a study of brain T cells in children with intractable seizures. Notes on the study in general: Absence of clones before surgery may stem from lower sequencing depth. HCMV serostatus was not known, and viral specificity came from CDR3 similarity only. Each case's top public CDR3 resembled known HCMV, EBV or influenza A CDR3s.

The CDR3 is 10 amino acids. The V and J ends lost 4 bases and 7 bases respectively, with 4 bases between them. A remark on this clone: Its antigen is unknown.

Sequencing was limited to surgery cases with top T cell transcript signatures in brain tissue. TCRdb keeps only in-frame clones here, not all; method: immunoSEQ multiplex PCR. The repertoire holds around 9,000 clones, with roughly 65% as singletons. The gene calls are TRBV12-3 or TRBV12-4 and TRBJ1-2; no reliable D call. This sequence was found in a girl aged 2 to 9 with tuberous sclerosis and intractable seizures. The material was resected brain tissue, obtained at surgery. For the CDR3, the DNA is TGTGCCAGCAGTTGGGGTGGCTACACCTTC. It encodes CASSWGGYTF.